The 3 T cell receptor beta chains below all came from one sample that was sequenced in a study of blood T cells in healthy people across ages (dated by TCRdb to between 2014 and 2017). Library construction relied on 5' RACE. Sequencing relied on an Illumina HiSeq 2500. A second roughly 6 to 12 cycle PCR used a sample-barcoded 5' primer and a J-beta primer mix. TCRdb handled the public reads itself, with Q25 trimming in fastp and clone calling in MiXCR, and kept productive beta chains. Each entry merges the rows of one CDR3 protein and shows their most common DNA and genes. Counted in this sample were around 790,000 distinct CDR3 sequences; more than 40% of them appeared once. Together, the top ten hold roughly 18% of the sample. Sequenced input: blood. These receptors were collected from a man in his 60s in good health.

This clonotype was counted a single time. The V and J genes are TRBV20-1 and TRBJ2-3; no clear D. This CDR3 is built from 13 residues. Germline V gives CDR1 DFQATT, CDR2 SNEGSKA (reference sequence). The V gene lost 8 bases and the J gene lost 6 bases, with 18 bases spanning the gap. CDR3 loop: CSPQAIMWDTQYF. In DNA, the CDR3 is TGCAGTCCGCAGGCCATCATGTGGGATACGCAGTATTTT.

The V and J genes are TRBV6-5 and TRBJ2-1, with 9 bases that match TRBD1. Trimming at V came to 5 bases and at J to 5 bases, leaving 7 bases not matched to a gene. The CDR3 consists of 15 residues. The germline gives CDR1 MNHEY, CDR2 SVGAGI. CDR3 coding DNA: TGTGCCAGCAGTAAAGGACAGGGGTTTAACAATGAGCAGTTCTTC. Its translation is CASSKGQGFNNEQFF.

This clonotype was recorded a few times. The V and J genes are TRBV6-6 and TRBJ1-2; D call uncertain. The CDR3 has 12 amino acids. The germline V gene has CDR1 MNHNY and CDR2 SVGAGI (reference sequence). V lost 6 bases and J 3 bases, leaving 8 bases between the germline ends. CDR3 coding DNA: TGTGCCAGCAGACCCGAGGACTATGGCTACACCTTC. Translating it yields CASRPEDYGYTF.